This T cell receptor (beta chain) was captured by sequencing in a study of shared clonotypes between healthy human individuals. As defined, naive CD8 cells were CD45RO-negative and positively selected for CCR7, with terminally differentiated effector memory CD45RA+ cells excluded. The donor cohort consisted entirely of Caucasian adults residing in Nashville, Tennessee. Germline CDR1 LNHDA, CDR2 SQIVND (reference sequence). This CDR3 is 12 amino acids long. V lost 5 bases and J 4 bases, leaving 8 bases between the germline ends. The method was immunoSEQ multiplex PCR; TCRdb's version includes in-frame clones alone and lacks a portion of them. The profile shows around 1.9 million clones, 85% to 95% of them singletons.

The material sequenced was naive CD8+ T cells from PBMCs. This chain joins TRBV19 and TRBJ1-2; D unclear. The receptor was isolated from a young man in good health. Some clones in this sample may be carry-over from other donors' samples. This CDR3 reads CASSAGVYGYTF. The CDR3, as DNA: TGTGCCAGTAGTGCGGGAGTCTATGGCTACACCTTC.